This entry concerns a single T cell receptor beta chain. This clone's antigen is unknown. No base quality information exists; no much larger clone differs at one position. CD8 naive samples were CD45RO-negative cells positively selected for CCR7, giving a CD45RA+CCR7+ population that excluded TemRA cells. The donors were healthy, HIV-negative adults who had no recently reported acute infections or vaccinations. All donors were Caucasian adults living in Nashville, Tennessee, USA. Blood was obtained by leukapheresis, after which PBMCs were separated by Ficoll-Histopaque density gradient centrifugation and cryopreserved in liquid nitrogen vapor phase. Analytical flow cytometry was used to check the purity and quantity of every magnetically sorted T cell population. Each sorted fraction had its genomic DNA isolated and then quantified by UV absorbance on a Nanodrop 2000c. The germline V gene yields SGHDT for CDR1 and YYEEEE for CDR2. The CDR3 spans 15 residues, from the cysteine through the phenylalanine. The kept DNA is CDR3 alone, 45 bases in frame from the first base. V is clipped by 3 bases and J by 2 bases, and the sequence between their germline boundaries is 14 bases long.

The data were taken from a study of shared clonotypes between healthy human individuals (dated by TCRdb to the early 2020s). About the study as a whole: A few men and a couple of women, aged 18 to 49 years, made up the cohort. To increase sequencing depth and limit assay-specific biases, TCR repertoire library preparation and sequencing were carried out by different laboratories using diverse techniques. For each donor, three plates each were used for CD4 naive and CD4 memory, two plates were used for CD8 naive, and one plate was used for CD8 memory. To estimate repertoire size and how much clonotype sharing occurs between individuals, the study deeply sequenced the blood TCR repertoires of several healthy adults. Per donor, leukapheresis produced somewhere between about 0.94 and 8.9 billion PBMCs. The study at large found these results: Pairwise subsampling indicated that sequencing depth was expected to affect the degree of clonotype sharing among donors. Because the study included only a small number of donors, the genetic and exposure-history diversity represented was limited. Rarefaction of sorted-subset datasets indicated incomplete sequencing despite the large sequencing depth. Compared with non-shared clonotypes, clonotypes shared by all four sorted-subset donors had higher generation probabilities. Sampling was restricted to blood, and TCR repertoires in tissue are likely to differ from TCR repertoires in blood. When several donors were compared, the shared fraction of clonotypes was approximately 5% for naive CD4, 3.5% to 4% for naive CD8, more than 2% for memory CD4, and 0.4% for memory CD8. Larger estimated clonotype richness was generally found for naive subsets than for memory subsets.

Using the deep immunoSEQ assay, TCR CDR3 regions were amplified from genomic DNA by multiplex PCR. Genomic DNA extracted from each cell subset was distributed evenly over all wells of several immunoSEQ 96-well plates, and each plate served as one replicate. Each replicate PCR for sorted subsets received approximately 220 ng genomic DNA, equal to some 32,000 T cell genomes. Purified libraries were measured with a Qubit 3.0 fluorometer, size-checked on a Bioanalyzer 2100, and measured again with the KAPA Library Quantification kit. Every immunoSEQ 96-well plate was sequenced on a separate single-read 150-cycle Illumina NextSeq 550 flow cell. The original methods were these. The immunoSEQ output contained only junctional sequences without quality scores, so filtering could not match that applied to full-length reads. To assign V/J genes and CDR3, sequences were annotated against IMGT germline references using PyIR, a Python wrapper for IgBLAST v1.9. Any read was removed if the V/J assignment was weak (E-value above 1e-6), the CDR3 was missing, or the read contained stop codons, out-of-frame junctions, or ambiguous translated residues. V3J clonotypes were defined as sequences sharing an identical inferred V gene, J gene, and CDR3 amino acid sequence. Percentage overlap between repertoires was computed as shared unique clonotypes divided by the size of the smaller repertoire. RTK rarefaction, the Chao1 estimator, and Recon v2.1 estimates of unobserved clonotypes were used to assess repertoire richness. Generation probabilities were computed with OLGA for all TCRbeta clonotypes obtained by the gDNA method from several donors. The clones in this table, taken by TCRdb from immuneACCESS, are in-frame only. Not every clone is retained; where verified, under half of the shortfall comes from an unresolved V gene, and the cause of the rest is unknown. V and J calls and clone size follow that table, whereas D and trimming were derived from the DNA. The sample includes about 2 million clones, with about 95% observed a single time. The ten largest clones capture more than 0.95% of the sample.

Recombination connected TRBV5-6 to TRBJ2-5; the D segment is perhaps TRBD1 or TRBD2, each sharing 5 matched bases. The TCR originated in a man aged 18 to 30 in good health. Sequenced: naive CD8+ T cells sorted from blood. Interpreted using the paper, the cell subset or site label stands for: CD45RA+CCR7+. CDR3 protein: CASSSAGSGQETQYF. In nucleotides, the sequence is TGTGCCAGCAGCTCCGCAGGGAGTGGGCAAGAGACCCAGTACTTC.